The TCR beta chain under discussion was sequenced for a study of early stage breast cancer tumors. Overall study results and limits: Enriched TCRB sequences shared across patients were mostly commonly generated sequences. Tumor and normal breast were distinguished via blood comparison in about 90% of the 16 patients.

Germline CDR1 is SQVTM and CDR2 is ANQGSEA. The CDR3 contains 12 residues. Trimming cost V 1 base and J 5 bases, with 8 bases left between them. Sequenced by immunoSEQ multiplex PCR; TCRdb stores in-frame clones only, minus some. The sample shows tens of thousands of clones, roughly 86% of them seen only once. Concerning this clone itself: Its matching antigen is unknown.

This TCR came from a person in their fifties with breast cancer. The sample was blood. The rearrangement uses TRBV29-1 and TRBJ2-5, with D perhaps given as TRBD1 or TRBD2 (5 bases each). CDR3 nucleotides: TGCAGCGTTGAAGGAGGGGAGGAGACCCAGTACTTC. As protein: CSVEGGEETQYF.